This is a list of T cell receptor beta chains from one sample in a study of cytomegalovirus exposure and HLA in healthy donors. TCRdb keeps only in-frame clones here, not all; method: immunoSEQ multiplex PCR. The sample has 110,000 or so clones, roughly 67% seen once; the top ten hold approximately 8.4%. The sample was PBMCs. The receptor source for this set is a man aged 40-55 years in good health and CMV-seronegative. The CDR3 runs from the conserved cysteine through the conserved F or W. Each record gives: clone size, J gene, V gene, D gene, CDR3 protein, CDR3 DNA. D genes are given only for firm matches. Clone sizes are given selectively: once, few, many, or a class where the clone is expanded.

few | TRBJ1-2 | TRBV7-2 | . | CASSQYGNPHYGYTF | TGTGCCAGCAGCCAGTACGGGAACCCGCACTATGGCTACACCTTC
. | TRBJ1-6 | TRBV14 | . | CASSQDQGSYSPLHF | TGTGCCAGCAGCCAAGATCAGGGGAGCTATTCACCCCTCCACTTT
. | TRBJ1-1 | TRBV7-2 | . | CASSTGIIAEAFF | TGTGCCAGCAGTACAGGGATAATCGCTGAAGCTTTCTTT
. | TRBJ2-3 | TRBV7-3 | TRBD1 | CASRFGTGGDTQYF | TGTGCCAGCAGGTTCGGGACAGGGGGAGATACGCAGTATTTT
. | TRBJ2-3 | TRBV14 | TRBD2 | CASSWTSGYTDTQYF | TGTGCCAGCAGCTGGACTAGCGGGTACACAGATACGCAGTATTTT
. | TRBJ1-6 | TRBV28 | TRBD1 | CASATGGSPLHF | TGTGCCAGCGCCACAGGGGGGTCACCCCTCCACTTT
. | TRBJ2-7 | TRBV10-3 | TRBD2 | CATTDSGGTYEQYF | TGTGCCACCACTGATAGCGGGGGGACCTACGAGCAGTACTTC
few | TRBJ1-5 | TRBV4-2 | TRBD1 | CASSQEKGTGHQPQHF | TGTGCCAGCAGCCAAGAAAAGGGGACAGGGCATCAGCCCCAGCATTTT
. | TRBJ2-3 | TRBV5-1 | TRBD2 | CASSLGGLAGGQDTQYF | TGCGCCAGCAGCTTGGGAGGACTAGCGGGGGGACAAGATACGCAGTATTTT
. | TRBJ2-1 | TRBV4-2 | TRBD2 | CASSQLAGEGDEQFF | TGTGCCAGCAGCCAATTAGCGGGGGAAGGGGATGAGCAGTTCTTC
. | TRBJ2-1 | TRBV6-5 | TRBD2 | CASSYSTGRDNEQFF | TGTGCCAGCAGTTACTCGACGGGGAGGGACAATGAGCAGTTCTTC
few | TRBJ1-3 | TRBV9 | . | CASTNEPQGNTIYF | TGTGCCAGCACCAATGAACCACAGGGAAACACCATATATTTT
. | TRBJ2-5 | TRBV5-1 | . | CASSLRGETQYF | TGCGCCAGCAGCTTGAGAGGAGAGACCCAGTACTTC
. | TRBJ1-1 | TRBV5-1 | TRBD1 | CASSLSGTGANTEAFF | TGCGCCAGCAGCTTATCCGGGACAGGGGCGAACACTGAAGCTTTCTTT
few | TRBJ2-1 | TRBV4-3 | TRBD2 | CASSQTEKRLAGGRRNEQFF | TGCGCCAGCAGCCAAACAGAAAAAAGACTAGCGGGGGGGCGTCGCAATGAGCAGTTCTTC
. | TRBJ2-3 | TRBV5-6 | . | CASSLGDYTQYF | TGTGCCAGCAGCTTAGGGGATTATACGCAGTATTTT